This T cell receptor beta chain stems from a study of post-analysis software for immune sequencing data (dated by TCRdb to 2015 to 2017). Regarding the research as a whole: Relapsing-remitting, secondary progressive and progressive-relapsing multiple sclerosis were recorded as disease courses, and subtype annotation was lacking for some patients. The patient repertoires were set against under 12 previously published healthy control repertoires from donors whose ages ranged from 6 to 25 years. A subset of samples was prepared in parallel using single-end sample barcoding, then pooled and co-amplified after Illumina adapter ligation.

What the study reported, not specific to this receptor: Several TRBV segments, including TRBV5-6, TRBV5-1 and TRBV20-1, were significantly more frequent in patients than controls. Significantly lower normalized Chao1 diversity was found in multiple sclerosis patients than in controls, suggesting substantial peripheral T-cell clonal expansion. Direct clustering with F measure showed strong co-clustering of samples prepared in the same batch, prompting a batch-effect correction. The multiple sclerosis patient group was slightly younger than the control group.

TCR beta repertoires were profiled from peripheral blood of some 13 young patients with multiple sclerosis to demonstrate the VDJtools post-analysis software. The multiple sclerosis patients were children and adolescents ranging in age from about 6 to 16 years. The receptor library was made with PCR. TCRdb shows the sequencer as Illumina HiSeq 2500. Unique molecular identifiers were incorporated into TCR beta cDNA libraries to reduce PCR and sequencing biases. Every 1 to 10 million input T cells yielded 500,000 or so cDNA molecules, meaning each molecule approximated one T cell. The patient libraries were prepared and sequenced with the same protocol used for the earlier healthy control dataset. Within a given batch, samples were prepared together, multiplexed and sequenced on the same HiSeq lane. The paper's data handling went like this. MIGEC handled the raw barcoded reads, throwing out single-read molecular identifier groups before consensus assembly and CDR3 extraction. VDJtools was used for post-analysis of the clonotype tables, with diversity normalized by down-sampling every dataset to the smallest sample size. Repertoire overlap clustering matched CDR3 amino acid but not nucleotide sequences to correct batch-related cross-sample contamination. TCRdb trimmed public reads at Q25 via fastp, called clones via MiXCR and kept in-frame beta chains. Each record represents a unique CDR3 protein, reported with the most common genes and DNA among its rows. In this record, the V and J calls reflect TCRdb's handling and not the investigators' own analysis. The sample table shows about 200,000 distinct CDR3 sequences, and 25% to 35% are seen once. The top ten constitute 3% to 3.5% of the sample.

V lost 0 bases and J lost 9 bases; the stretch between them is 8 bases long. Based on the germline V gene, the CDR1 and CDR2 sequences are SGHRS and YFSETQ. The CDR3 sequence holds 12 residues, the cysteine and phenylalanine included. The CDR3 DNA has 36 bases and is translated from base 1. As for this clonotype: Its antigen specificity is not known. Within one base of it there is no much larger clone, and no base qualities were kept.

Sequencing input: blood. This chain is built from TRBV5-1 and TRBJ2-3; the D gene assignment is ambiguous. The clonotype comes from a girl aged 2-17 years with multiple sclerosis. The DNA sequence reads TGCGCCAGCAGCTTGGAGCCAAGGACGCAGTATTTT. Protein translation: CASSLEPRTQYF.